The 32 T cell receptor beta chains in this list originate from one sample, sequenced in a study of T-cell memory formation after mild COVID-19. TCRdb redid the calling of the 5' RACE reads with MiXCR, one entry per CDR3 protein. Here the sample spans 350,000 to 450,000 distinct CDR3 sequences, around 27% being singletons. Sequences were obtained from PBMCs or a T cell subset sorted from them (not recorded which). All receptors come from an adult woman who had mild COVID-19 (a few samples of this study predate the infection). Cell type and time point are not known.

The CDR3 nucleotides read TGTGCCAGCACCGGGCGTGGGGGGAGAACCGGGGAGCTGTTTTTT. The encoded protein is CASTGRGGRTGELFF. The J gene is TRBJ2-2, the V gene TRBV11-3; a weak D match, TRBD2 (6 bases). Germline-derived CDR1 and CDR2 are SGHNT and YENEEA. Trimming removed 7 bases from V and 5 bases from J, with 17 bases in between. The CDR3 consists of 15 residues.

This clonotype was seen a single time. V is TRBV14 and J is TRBJ2-7; 7 bases align to TRBD1. The CDR3 totals 19 residues. V was clipped by 3 bases and J by 0 bases; unmatched bases: 17. CDR1 and CDR2 (germline): SGHDN, FVKESK. CDR3 in DNA: TGTGCCAGCAGCCATCATCCGCCCCTCCTTAGGACAGGCTCCTACGAGCAGTACTTC. Translation: CASSHHPPLLRTGSYEQYF.

The chain carries TRBV2 and TRBJ2-5; D uncertain. The CDR3 is 14 amino acids. Germline values: CDR1 SNHLY, CDR2 FYNNEI. V was trimmed by 7 bases and J by 4 bases, leaving 16 bases between them. The CDR3 loop reads CASNGNTRRETQYF. The DNA for the CDR3 is TGTGCCAGCAATGGCAATACAAGGAGAGAGACCCAGTACTTC.

This clonotype has a handful of counts. The chain carries TRBV12-3 or TRBV12-4 and TRBJ2-1, with 7 bases fitting TRBD2. J lost 4 bases, V lost 3 bases, and 18 bases had no gene match. There are 19 residues in the CDR3. The CDR3 here is CASSFPPQVSGLQYNEQFF. In DNA, the CDR3 is TGTGCCAGCAGTTTTCCTCCCCAGGTTAGCGGGCTTCAGTACAATGAGCAGTTCTTC.

The CDR3 region is CSARDPVDIRSTEAFF. For the CDR3, the DNA is TGCAGTGCTAGAGACCCCGTTGACATAAGGAGCACTGAAGCTTTCTTT. The J gene is TRBJ1-1, the V gene TRBV20-1; no reliable D call. V was pared by 0 bases and J by 4 bases, with 18 bases between. This CDR3 spans 16 amino acids. CDR1 and CDR2 from the germline V gene are DFQATT and SNEGSKA (reference sequence).

The chain combines TRBV7-8 with TRBJ1-1, with D possibly being TRBD1 (6 bases). From germline, CDR1 is SGHVS and CDR2 FQNEAQ. Between the trimmed V and J ends, which lost 1 base and 8 bases, there was a span of 11 bases. The CDR3 sequence is 13 residues long. The CDR3 DNA is TGTGCCAGCAGCTTAGTCAGGGGCGGAGAAGCTTTCTTT. This codes for CASSLVRGGEAFF. The whole variable domain, remainder taken from reference TRBV7-8 and TRBJ1-1, is GAGVSQSPRYKVAKRGQDVALRCDPISGHVSLFWYQQALGQGPEFLTYFQNEAQLDKSGLPSDRFFAERPEGSVSTLKIQRTQQEDSAVYLCASSLVRGGEAFFGQGTRLTVV.

V usage is TRBV4-1 and J usage is TRBJ2-5, with D maybe TRBD2 (5 bases). The CDR3 loop spans 14 amino acids. The V and J ends lost 2 bases and 5 bases respectively, with 12 bases between them. Germline V gives CDR1 MGHRA, CDR2 YSYEKL. In DNA, the CDR3 is TGCGCCAGCAGCCAATACGAGGGTCCGGAGACCCAGTACTTC. It yields the protein CASSQYEGPETQYF.

This clonotype was detected a few times. Here the CDR3 reads CSALTGAGEAFF. In DNA form, the CDR3 reads TGCAGCGCCTTGACAGGGGCGGGTGAAGCTTTCTTT. This chain connects TRBV29-1 to TRBJ1-1, with 8 bases identical to TRBD1. CDR3 length equals 12 residues. Germline CDR1 is SQVTM and CDR2 is ANQGSEA. Germline trimming cut 7 bases from V and 7 bases from J; bases unmatched to any gene: 8.

V and J are TRBV12-3 or TRBV12-4 and TRBJ2-4, with 8 bases identical to TRBD1. The V gene end was trimmed by 1 base and the J gene end by 8 bases; junction bases not matched to a gene: 4. The CDR3 runs to 14 residues. The CDR3 DNA is TGTGCCAGCAGTTTAGGGCAGGGGGCGGACATTCAGTACTTC. It translates to CASSLGQGADIQYF.

This chain links TRBV29-1 with TRBJ2-3; a possible D gene is TRBD2 (7 bases). CDR3 length: 15 residues. Looked up from germline, CDR1 is SQVTM and CDR2 is ANQGSEA. The germline V and J ends were trimmed by 3 bases and 2 bases, with 15 bases remaining between them. Here the CDR3 reads CSVEGLGGPTDTQYF. CDR3 DNA: TGCAGCGTTGAGGGTCTCGGGGGGCCCACAGATACGCAGTATTTT.

This clonotype was seen a few times. J is TRBJ1-1 and V is TRBV18; 8 bases agree with TRBD1. CDR1 KGHSH and CDR2 LQKENI come from the germline V gene. The CDR3 length is 15 residues. V shed 2 bases and J 1 base; nucleotides not matched to a gene: 3. The CDR3 loop is CASSPSGTGNTEAFF. Written as DNA, the CDR3 is TGTGCCAGCTCACCATCGGGGACAGGGAACACTGAAGCTTTCTTT.

The V gene is TRBV5-1, the J gene TRBJ2-1, with 8 bases aligning to TRBD2. There are 13 residues in the CDR3. The V gene's germline CDR1 is SGHRS and CDR2 YFSETQ. Trimming took 9 bases from V and 0 from J; bases not matched to a gene: 2. CDR3 protein: CATAGGSYNEQFF. The DNA for the CDR3 is TGCGCCACCGCGGGGGGCTCCTACAATGAGCAGTTCTTC.

This clonotype was counted a few times. The V and J genes are TRBV5-1 and TRBJ1-2; 12 positions match TRBD1. The CDR3 has 16 residues. Germline V gives CDR1 SGHRS, CDR2 YFSETQ. The junction had 6 bases not matched to a gene; V was cut back by 2 bases and J by 4 bases. CDR3 protein: CASSFVSGQGAYGYTF. The CDR3 nucleotides read TGCGCCAGCAGCTTTGTTTCGGGACAGGGGGCCTATGGCTACACCTTC.

This clonotype came up many times. The chain has TRBV7-2 and TRBJ1-5; 8 nucleotides align to TRBD1. This CDR3 has 15 residues. Germline CDR1 and CDR2: SGHTA and FQGNSA. V lost 1 base and J lost 4; bases outside the gene matches: 3. The CDR3 loop reads CASSLGQGRNQPQHF. The CDR3 nucleotides read TGTGCCAGCAGCTTAGGACAGGGGAGGAATCAGCCCCAGCATTTT.

The CDR3 protein is CAISESTVAGSEDEQYF. Here the CDR3 DNA reads TGTGCCATCAGTGAGTCGACCGTAGCAGGGTCGGAGGACGAGCAGTACTTC. V is TRBV10-3 and J is TRBJ2-7, with D perhaps assigned TRBD1 or TRBD2 (5 bases each). Germline lookup yields CDR1 ENHRY and CDR2 SYGVKD. The CDR3 is 17 amino acids. V shed 0 bases and J shed 5 bases, with 20 bases lying between them.

This clonotype was counted a few times. V usage is TRBV20-1 and J usage is TRBJ1-5, with D possibly TRBD1 on 5 matching bases. Between the trimmed V and J ends, which lost 0 bases and 1 base, there was a span of 13 bases. In germline, CDR1 is DFQATT, CDR2 SNEGSKA (reference sequence). The CDR3 totals 16 residues. The CDR3 region has the DNA TGCAGTGCTAGAGATCCCAGGGTATCGAGCAATCAGCCCCAGCATTTT. It specifies CSARDPRVSSNQPQHF.

The genes are TRBV12-3 or TRBV12-4 and TRBJ2-3; perhaps TRBD1 as D (6 bases). V was trimmed by 6 bases and J by 4 bases, leaving 17 bases between them. The CDR3 runs to 15 residues. The CDR3 reads CASSIGQKAADTQYF. As DNA, the CDR3 is TGTGCCAGCAGCATCGGACAGAAGGCGGCAGATACGCAGTATTTT.

J is TRBJ2-1 and V is TRBV9, with D maybe TRBD2 (6 bases). Trimming cost V 2 bases and J 8 bases, with 17 bases left between them. The germline V gene has CDR1 SGDLS and CDR2 YYNGEE. The CDR3 loop spans 15 amino acids. CDR3 loop: CASSVTSSNLHEQFF. In nucleotides, the CDR3 is TGTGCCAGCAGCGTGACTAGTTCCAATCTTCATGAGCAGTTCTTC.

This clonotype was picked up many times. This chain links TRBV10-3 with TRBJ2-1, with 7 bases identical to TRBD1. J was trimmed by 5 bases and V by 5 bases; bases with no gene match: 9. The germline V gene encodes CDR1 ENHRY and CDR2 SYGVKD. CDR3 length: 15 residues. The CDR3: CAISRPDRWNNEQFF. CDR3 coding DNA: TGTGCCATCAGTAGGCCGGACAGGTGGAACAATGAGCAGTTCTTC.

In this sample, this clonotype turned up a few times. The chain recombines TRBV12-3 or TRBV12-4 with TRBJ2-3; a possible D gene is TRBD1 (6 bases). The germline V and J ends were trimmed by 2 bases and 6 bases, with 12 bases remaining between them. The length of the CDR3 is 14 residues. CDR3 residues: CASSLSMRGDTQYF. Here the CDR3 DNA reads TGTGCCAGCAGTTTATCGATGAGGGGGGATACGCAGTATTTT.

V and J are TRBV15 and TRBJ2-3, with 7 bases identical to TRBD1. The CDR3 runs to 15 residues. Germline CDR1 LNHNV, CDR2 YYDKDF (reference sequence). With 2 bases clipped from V and 3 bases from J, the junction kept 5 bases outside the gene matches. The CDR3 nucleotides read TGTGCCACCAGCAGAACCGGGACAGATACAGATACGCAGTATTTT. This translates into CATSRTGTDTDTQYF.

The chain carries TRBV25-1 and TRBJ1-2; a weak D match, TRBD1 (6 bases). Germline lookup yields CDR1 MGHDK and CDR2 SYGVNS. Trimming took 2 bases from V and 6 from J, leaving 13 bases between them. The CDR3 spans 14 residues. CDR3 amino acids: CASSERSGVHGYTF. Here the CDR3 DNA reads TGTGCCAGCAGTGAACGGTCAGGGGTTCATGGCTACACCTTC.

The chain joins TRBV7-6 to TRBJ2-1; 7 nucleotides line up with TRBD1. The CDR3 is 19 residues long. Germline V gene sequence: CDR1 SGHVS, CDR2 FNYEAQ. V dropped 4 bases and J dropped 6; count of bases not matched to a gene: 21. The CDR3 loop is CASSSVSPLGTETFNEQFF. CDR3 sequence (DNA): TGTGCCAGCAGCTCAGTATCGCCCCTCGGGACAGAAACCTTCAATGAGCAGTTCTTC. Supplemented by reference TRBV7-6 and TRBJ2-1, the full variable domain reads GAGVSQSPRYKVTKRGQDVALRCDPISGHVSLYWYRQALGQGPEFLTYFNYEAQQDKSGLPNDRFSAERPEGSISTLTIQRTEQRDSAMYRCASSSVSPLGTETFNEQFFGPGTRLTVL.

The rearrangement joins TRBV7-9 to TRBJ2-7, with D uncertain. Trimming left V 7 bases short and J 0 bases short, with 10 bases between. CDR3 length equals 13 residues. Germline CDR1 SEHNR, CDR2 FQNEAQ (reference sequence). The CDR3 protein is CASTLSLSYEQYF. The CDR3, as DNA: TGTGCCAGCACCCTTAGCCTCTCCTACGAGCAGTACTTC.

The chain employs TRBV5-1 and TRBJ2-3; D uncertain. In germline, CDR1 is SGHRS, CDR2 YFSETQ. The CDR3 has 14 residues. Trimming stripped 0 bases from V and 6 bases from J, with 11 bases between. The CDR3 DNA follows: TGCGCCAGCAGCTTGGATATTCCAGCGGATACGCAGTATTTT. Protein sequence: CASSLDIPADTQYF.

V is TRBV5-1 and J is TRBJ2-1; TRBD1 might be the D (6 bases). Germline CDR1 reads SGHRS; CDR2 reads YFSETQ. The V and J ends lost 5 bases and 0 bases respectively, with 12 bases between them. This CDR3 spans 15 amino acids. CDR3 in amino acids: CASRPTGSSYNEQFF. The DNA of the CDR3 is TGCGCCAGCAGACCAACAGGGAGCTCCTACAATGAGCAGTTCTTC. The variable domain in full, with the rest retrieved from reference TRBV5-1 and TRBJ2-1, is KAGVTQTPRYLIKTRGQQVTLSCSPISGHRSVSWYQQTPGQGLQFLFEYFSETQRNKGNFPGRFSGRQFSNSRSEMNVSTLELGDSALYLCASRPTGSSYNEQFFGPGTRLTVL.

The chain recombines TRBV20-1 with TRBJ2-1; tentatively, D is TRBD2 (5 bases). Trimming removed 0 bases from V and 8 bases from J, with 17 bases in between. Germline lookup yields CDR1 DFQATT and CDR2 SNEGSKA (reference sequence). CDR3 length: 15 residues. CDR3 in amino acids: CSARESSGLHHEQFF. The CDR3 DNA sequence: TGCAGTGCTAGAGAGTCGAGCGGTCTCCACCATGAGCAGTTCTTC.

This clonotype has only a few counts. This chain connects TRBV7-9 to TRBJ2-2, with unresolved D. CDR1 SEHNR and CDR2 FQNEAQ come from the germline V gene (reference sequence). The CDR3 totals 14 residues. V was pared by 5 bases and J by 3 bases, with 10 bases between. Written as DNA, the CDR3 is TGTGCCAGCAGCCCCGCTGGAGACACCGGGGAGCTGTTTTTT. This gives the protein CASSPAGDTGELFF.

This clonotype has only one observation. This chain connects TRBV7-2 to TRBJ1-2, with unresolved D. The CDR3 runs 15 residues. Germline CDR1 reads SGHTA; CDR2 reads FQGNSA. The V end was cut by 5 bases, the J end by 6 bases, with 19 bases between. The CDR3 coding sequence is TGTGCCAGCAGCCCCCGACGGACGGTGGAGGATGGCTACACCTTC. Protein sequence: CASSPRRTVEDGYTF.

A few counts support this clonotype. This chain uses TRBV12-3 or TRBV12-4 with TRBJ2-1; D uncertain. V lost 1 base and J 4 bases, leaving 14 bases between the germline ends. This CDR3 is 16 amino acids long. Here the CDR3 DNA reads TGTGCCAGCAGTTTAGTTCGGATGATGCCTTACAATGAGCAGTTCTTC. Protein: CASSLVRMMPYNEQFF.

The rearrangement links TRBV7-2 to TRBJ2-1; D remains unclear. This CDR3 is 15 amino acids long. Trimming shortened V by 1 base and J by 8 bases, and 15 bases separated the two germline ends. CDR1 and CDR2 from the germline V gene are SGHTA and FQGNSA. The CDR3 loop is CASSLGPSGTDEQFF. CDR3 DNA sequence: TGTGCCAGCAGCTTAGGGCCATCAGGCACGGATGAGCAGTTCTTC. Supplemented by reference TRBV7-2 and TRBJ2-1, the full variable domain reads GAGVSQSPSNKVTEKGKDVELRCDPISGHTALYWYRQSLGQGLEFLIYFQGNSAPDKSGLPSDRFSAERTGGSVSTLTIQRTQQEDSAVYLCASSLGPSGTDEQFFGPGTRLTVL.

This clonotype was observed a handful of times. This sequence joins TRBV3-1 and TRBJ1-2; no firm D call. CDR1 is LGHDT, CDR2 YNNKEL, per germline (reference sequence). Trimming removed 1 base at V and 0 bases at J, with 9 bases between. This CDR3 is built from 15 residues. In nucleotides, the CDR3 is TGTGCCAGCAGCCAAGGCTTAACGTCTAACTATGGCTACACCTTC. It specifies CASSQGLTSNYGYTF. Supplemented by reference TRBV3-1 and TRBJ1-2, the full variable domain reads DTAVSQTPKYLVTQMGNDKSIKCEQNLGHDTMYWYKQDSKKFLKIMFSYNNKELIINETVPNRFSPKSPDKAHLNLHINSLELGDSAVYFCASSQGLTSNYGYTFGSGTRLTVV.